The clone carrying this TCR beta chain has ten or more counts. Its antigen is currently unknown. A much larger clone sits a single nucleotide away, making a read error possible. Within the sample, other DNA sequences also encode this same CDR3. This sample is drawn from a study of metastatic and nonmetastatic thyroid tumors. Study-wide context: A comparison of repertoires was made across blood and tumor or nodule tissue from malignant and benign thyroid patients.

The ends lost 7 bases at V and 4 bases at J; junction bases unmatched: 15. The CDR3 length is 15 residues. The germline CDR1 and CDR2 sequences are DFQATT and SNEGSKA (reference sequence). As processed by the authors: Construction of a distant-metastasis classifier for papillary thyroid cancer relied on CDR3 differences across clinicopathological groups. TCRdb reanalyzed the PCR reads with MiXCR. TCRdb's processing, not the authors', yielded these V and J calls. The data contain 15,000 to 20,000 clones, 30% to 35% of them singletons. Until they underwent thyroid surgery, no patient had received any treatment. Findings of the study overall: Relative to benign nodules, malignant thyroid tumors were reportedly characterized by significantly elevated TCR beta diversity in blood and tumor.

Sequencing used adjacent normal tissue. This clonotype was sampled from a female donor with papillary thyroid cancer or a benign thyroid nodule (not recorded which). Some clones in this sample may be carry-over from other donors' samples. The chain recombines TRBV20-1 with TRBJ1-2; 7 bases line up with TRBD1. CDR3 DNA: TGCAGTGGTCGACAGGGCGGAGGCGAGGTCTATGGCTACACCTTC. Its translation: CSGRQGGGEVYGYTF.